A single sample is the source of the 12 T cell receptor beta chains below, sequenced in a study. Amplification of TRBV12-4/TRBJ1-2 clonotypes used adaptor-ligated barcode primers. TCRdb processed the multiplex PCR reads anew with MiXCR; each CDR3 protein has one entry. The sample yields hundreds of distinct CDR3 sequences, 10% to 15% seen once. The source material was naive CD4+ T cells sorted from blood. The subset denotes: naive CD4+ T cells, CD4+CD45RA+CD25-. The source is a female donor with breast cancer.

This chain connects TRBV12-3 or TRBV12-4 to TRBJ1-2; D unresolved. V lost 1 base and J lost 6, with 9 bases in between. The CDR3 runs to 13 residues. As DNA, the CDR3 is TGTGCCAGCAGTTTAGAGGTGGGAAATGGCTACACCTTC. It yields the protein CASSLEVGNGYTF.

The chain joins TRBV12-3 or TRBV12-4 to TRBJ1-2, with TRBD1 matching 7 bases. The CDR3 runs to 14 residues. Unmatched junction bases numbered 5, after V lost 6 bases and J lost 1 base. The CDR3: CASSIRDSNYGYTF. CDR3 DNA sequence: TGTGCCAGCAGCATCAGGGACAGTAACTATGGCTACACCTTC.

This clonotype is medium-sized within its sample. The CDR3 loop reads CASRQSGGADYGYTF. CDR3 nucleotide sequence: TGTGCCAGCAGGCAGAGTGGAGGGGCGGACTATGGCTACACCTTC. This chain uses TRBV12-3 or TRBV12-4 with TRBJ1-2, with a weak D call TRBD1 (5 bases). V gave up 6 bases and J gave up 3 bases, with 17 bases separating them. The CDR3 spans 15 residues.

The V gene is TRBV12-3 or TRBV12-4, the J gene TRBJ1-2, with 7 bases lining up with TRBD1. CDR3 size: 13 residues. With 5 bases clipped from V and 5 bases from J, the junction kept 5 bases outside the gene matches. The CDR3 reads CASSLGTVYGYTF. As DNA, the CDR3 is TGTGCCAGCAGTCTCGGGACAGTTTATGGCTACACCTTC.

Within the sample, this clonotype is large. The J gene is TRBJ1-2, the V gene TRBV12-3 or TRBV12-4, with 8 bases that match TRBD1. V lost 6 bases and J lost 4; bases outside the gene matches: 4. This CDR3 region has 13 residues. This CDR3 is CASSRDRGYGYTF. CDR3 DNA: TGTGCCAGCAGCCGCGACAGGGGCTATGGCTACACCTTC.

The V gene is TRBV12-3 or TRBV12-4, the J gene TRBJ1-2, with D uncertain. Deletions cut 5 bases from V and 3 bases from J, with 19 bases between. The CDR3 has 16 residues. CDR3: CASSPRGILRDYGYTF. CDR3 nucleotide sequence: TGTGCCAGCAGTCCGAGAGGGATCCTTCGGGACTATGGCTACACCTTC.

The chain links TRBV12-3 or TRBV12-4 to TRBJ1-2; TRBD1 matches 7 bases. The ends lost 1 base at V and 0 bases at J; junction bases unmatched: 5. CDR3 length: 16 amino acids. The CDR3 DNA reads as TGTGCCAGCAGTTTAGACAGGGGATCTTCTAACTATGGCTACACCTTC. This translates into CASSLDRGSSNYGYTF.

By share, this clonotype ranks as medium-sized. The V gene is TRBV12-3 or TRBV12-4, the J gene TRBJ1-2; D remains ambiguous. CDR3 length: 13 residues. V was clipped by 4 bases and J by 5 bases, with 11 bases between them. CDR3 DNA: TGTGCCAGCAGTTCCCGAGGGAGATATGGCTACACCTTC. Translated: CASSSRGRYGYTF.

By sample fraction, this clonotype is large. The chain links TRBV12-3 or TRBV12-4 to TRBJ1-2; TRBD1 is a possible D gene (5 bases). Between the trimmed V and J ends, which lost 5 bases and 5 bases, there was a span of 15 bases. The CDR3 loop spans 14 amino acids. The CDR3 reads CASSRDAGKYGYTF. CDR3 bases: TGTGCCAGCAGTCGAGACGCAGGGAAGTATGGCTACACCTTC.

This clonotype counts as medium-sized. The chain couples TRBV12-3 or TRBV12-4 to TRBJ1-2; D gene uncertain. The CDR3 is 13 residues long. Trimming took off 5 bases at V and 5 bases at J, with 12 bases between the two ends. This CDR3 is CASSPSSSYGYTF. The CDR3 DNA is TGTGCCAGCAGTCCCTCGTCCTCATATGGCTACACCTTC.

The V call is TRBV12-3 or TRBV12-4, the J call TRBJ1-2; TRBD1 aligns across 7 bases. The CDR3 sequence is 15 residues long. The V segment lost 4 bases and the J segment 9 bases; nucleotides outside the gene matches: 14. The CDR3 DNA follows: TGTGCCAGCAGTTCGCGACAGGGAGCGAGGTATAGCTACACCTTC. Protein: CASSSRQGARYSYTF.

Relative to its sample, this clonotype is medium-sized. V and J are TRBV12-3 or TRBV12-4 and TRBJ1-2; TRBD1 matches at 8 bases. V lost 8 bases and J lost 8; bases outside the gene matches: 16. This CDR3 has 15 amino acids. CDR3 coding DNA: TGTGCCAGCGGAACCCGAGGACAGGGAATATGGGGCTACACCTTC. Protein product: CASGTRGQGIWGYTF.